This record concerns one T cell receptor (beta chain) sequence. The CDR3 totals 13 residues. V was cut by 6 bases and J by 6 bases, with 12 bases left in between. Per germline, CDR1 LNHDA and CDR2 SQIVND (reference sequence). These data are taken from a study of T cell changes during pregnancy in multiple sclerosis. Assay: immunoSEQ multiplex PCR; the TCRdb copy retains only in-frame clones and omits some. The sample consists of some 97,000 clones, more than 80% of them appearing once. Specimen: peripheral blood, collected in the second trimester of pregnancy. The V gene is TRBV19, the J gene TRBJ2-4, with TRBD2 as a possible D gene (5 bases). The receptor comes from a female donor with multiple sclerosis, enrolled in a pregnancy study. CDR3 bases: TGTGCCAGTAGCGAACGAGGAGGAAACATTCAGTACTTC. The encoded protein is CASSERGGNIQYF.